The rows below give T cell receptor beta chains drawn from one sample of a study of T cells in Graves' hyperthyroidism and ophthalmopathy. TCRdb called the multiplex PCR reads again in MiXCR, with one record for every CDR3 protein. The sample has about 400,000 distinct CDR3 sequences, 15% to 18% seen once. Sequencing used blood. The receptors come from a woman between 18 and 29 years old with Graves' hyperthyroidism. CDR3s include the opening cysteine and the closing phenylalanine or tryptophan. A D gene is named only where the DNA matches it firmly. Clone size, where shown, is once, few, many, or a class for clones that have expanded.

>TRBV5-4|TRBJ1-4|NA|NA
TGTGCCAGCAGCTCTTCCCTTAATGAAAAACTGTTTTTT
CASSSSLNEKLFF
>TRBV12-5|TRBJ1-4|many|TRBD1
TGTGCTAGTGGTTTTCTACTCCAGGGGGCGAGAGAAAAACTGTTTTTT
CASGFLLQGAREKLFF
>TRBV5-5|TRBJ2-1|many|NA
TGTGCCAGCAGCTCCGGGGGTAGCGCTCACAATGAGCAGTTCTTC
CASSSGGSAHNEQFF
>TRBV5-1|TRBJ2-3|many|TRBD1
TGCGCCAGTCTCGATCCGGGACAGGGAACAGATACGCAGTATTTT
CASLDPGQGTDTQYF
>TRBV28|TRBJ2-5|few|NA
TGTGCCAGCAGGCGTAACTCCCCTGTAGAGACCCAGTACTTC
CASRRNSPVETQYF
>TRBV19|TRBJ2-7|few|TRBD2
TGTGCCAGTAGCCCTAGCGGCCTTAGCTCCTACGAGCAGTACTTC
CASSPSGLSSYEQYF
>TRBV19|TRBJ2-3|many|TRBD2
TGTGCCAGTAGTGGTTTAGCGGGATTAACAGATACGCAGTATTTT
CASSGLAGLTDTQYF
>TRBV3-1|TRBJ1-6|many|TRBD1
TGTGCCAGCAGCCCGGGACAGCTCATGGATAATTCACCCCTCCACTTT
CASSPGQLMDNSPLHF
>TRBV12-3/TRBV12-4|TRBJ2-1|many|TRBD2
TGTGCCAGCAGTTGGGGGGTCGGGGGGGCCAATGAGCAGTTCTTC
CASSWGVGGANEQFF
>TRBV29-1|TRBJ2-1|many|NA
TGCAGCGTTAGTATTCCTAGCCCCCATTACAATGAGCAGTTCTTC
CSVSIPSPHYNEQFF
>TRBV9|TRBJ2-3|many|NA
TGTGCCAGCAGCGTAGGGGACGATCAGGATACGCAGTATTTT
CASSVGDDQDTQYF
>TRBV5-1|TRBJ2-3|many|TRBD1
TGCGCCAGCAGGCAGGGGTACCGGGACAGGGACACAGATACGCAGTATTTT
CASRQGYRDRDTDTQYF
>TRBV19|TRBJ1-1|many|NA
TGTGCCAGTAGTGTTATGTGGACGGTGAACACTGAAGCTTTCTTT
CASSVMWTVNTEAFF
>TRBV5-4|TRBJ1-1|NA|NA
TGTGCCAGCAGCTTGGCCGGCAGCTCACTACGGAACACTGAAGCTTTCTTT
CASSLAGSSLRNTEAFF
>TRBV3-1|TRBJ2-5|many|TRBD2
TGTGCCAGCAGCCCCTGGACTAGCCCAAGCGAGACCCAGTACTTC
CASSPWTSPSETQYF
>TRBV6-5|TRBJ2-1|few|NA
TGTGCCAGCAGTTACTCGGGTGGGAGGACCAACAATGAGCAGTTCTTC
CASSYSGGRTNNEQFF
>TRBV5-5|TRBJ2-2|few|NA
TGTGCCAGCAGCTTGGCGGGAGTGGTAGCCGGGGAGCTGTTTTTT
CASSLAGVVAGELFF
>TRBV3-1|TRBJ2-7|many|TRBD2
TGTGCCAGCAGCCTGGGACTAGCGGGAGACGAGCAGTACTTC
CASSLGLAGDEQYF
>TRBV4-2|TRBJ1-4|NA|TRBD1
TGTGCCAGCAGCCAAGAGGGGGACAGGGATGAAAAACTGTTTTTT
CASSQEGDRDEKLFF
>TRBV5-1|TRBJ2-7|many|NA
TGCGCCAGCAGCTTGGCCCTCCAGGGTCCCTACGAGCAGTACTTC
CASSLALQGPYEQYF
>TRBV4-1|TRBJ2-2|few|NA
TGCGCCAGCAGCCAGCAACAAGGGGCGGGGGCCACCGGGGAGCTGTTTTTT
CASSQQQGAGATGELFF
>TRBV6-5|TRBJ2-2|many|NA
TGTGCCAGCAGTTACCAAGGCCCAACCGGGGAGCTGTTTTTT
CASSYQGPTGELFF
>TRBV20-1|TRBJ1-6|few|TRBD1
TGCAGTGCTAGGTACAGGACAGGGGATTCCCATCTCCACTTT
CSARYRTGDSHLHF
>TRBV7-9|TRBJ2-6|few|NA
TGTGCCAGCAGCCCCCCAGACAGGCACTCTGGGGCCAACGTCCTGACTTTC
CASSPPDRHSGANVLTF
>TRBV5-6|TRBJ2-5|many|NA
TGTGCCAGCAGCTTGGGAAGAGAGGGTCAGACCCAGTACTTC
CASSLGREGQTQYF
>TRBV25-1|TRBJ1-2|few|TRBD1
TGTGCCAGCAGAGGGACAGGAATTCGCTATGGCTACACCTTC
CASRGTGIRYGYTF
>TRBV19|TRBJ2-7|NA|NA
TGTGCCAGTAGTATAGGGAACGGGATTGGCGAGCAGTACTTC
CASSIGNGIGEQYF
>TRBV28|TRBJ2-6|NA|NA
TGTGCCAGCAGTACCAGGGTAGCTGGGGCCAACGTCCTGACTTTC
CASSTRVAGANVLTF
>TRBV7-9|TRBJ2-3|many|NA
TGTGCCAGCACGCCCCCCCTGGCCACCCTCACGGAAGATACGCAGTATTTT
CASTPPLATLTEDTQYF
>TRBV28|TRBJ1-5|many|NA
TGTGCCAGCAGCAAAGGCCCCAATCAGCCCCAGCATTTT
CASSKGPNQPQHF
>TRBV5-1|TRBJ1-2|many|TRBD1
TGCGCCAGCAGCCGACAGGGGTGGAATGGCTACACCTTC
CASSRQGWNGYTF
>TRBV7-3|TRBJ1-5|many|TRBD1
TGTGCCAGCAGTTCAACAGGACAGGGCAATCAGCCCCAGCATTTT
CASSSTGQGNQPQHF
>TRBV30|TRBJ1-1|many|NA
TGTGCCTGGAGTACGGACGGGACTGAAGCTTTCTTT
CAWSTDGTEAFF
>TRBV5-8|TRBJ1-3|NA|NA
TGTGCCAGCAGCTTGGCAGTGGCAGGGTGGTCTGGAAACACCATATATTTT
CASSLAVAGWSGNTIYF
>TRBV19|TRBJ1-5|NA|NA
TGTGCCAGTACCTCCAGGGTAGACAATCAGCCCCAGCATTTT
CASTSRVDNQPQHF
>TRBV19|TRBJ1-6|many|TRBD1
TGTGCCAGTAGATTCTCCGGGACAGGAGATTCACCCCTCCACTTT
CASRFSGTGDSPLHF
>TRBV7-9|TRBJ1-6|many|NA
TGTGCCAGCAGCTCCTCGGACAATAATTCACCCCTCCACTTT
CASSSSDNNSPLHF
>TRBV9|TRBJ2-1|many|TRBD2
TGTGCCAGCAGCGTAGTTAGCGGGAGTTGGGGTGAGCAGTTCTTC
CASSVVSGSWGEQFF
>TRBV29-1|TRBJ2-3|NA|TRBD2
TGCAGCGTTGAGGTGGCGGGGGGCCGTGGGGATACGCAGTATTTT
CSVEVAGGRGDTQYF
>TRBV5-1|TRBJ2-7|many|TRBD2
TGCGCCAGCAGCCCCCGGGAGGGCGGGTACGAGCAGTACTTC
CASSPREGGYEQYF
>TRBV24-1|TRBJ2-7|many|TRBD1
TGTGCCACCAGTGATTTGCGAGGACGGGACAGACAGTCCTACGAGCAGTACTTC
CATSDLRGRDRQSYEQYF
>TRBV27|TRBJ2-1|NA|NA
TGTGCCAGCAGTTTATCGACAGGTTACAATGAGCAGTTCTTC
CASSLSTGYNEQFF
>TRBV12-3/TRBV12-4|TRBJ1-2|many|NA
TGTGCCAGCAGTTTACTAGGGGGGTATGGCTACACCTTC
CASSLLGGYGYTF
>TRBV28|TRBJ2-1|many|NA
TGTGCCAGCAGTTCGGGGGGCGGCTACAATGAGCAGTTCTTC
CASSSGGGYNEQFF
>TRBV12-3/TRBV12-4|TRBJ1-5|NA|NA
TGTGCCAGCAGTCCGCCGGGGCGCCATCAGCCCCAGCATTTT
CASSPPGRHQPQHF
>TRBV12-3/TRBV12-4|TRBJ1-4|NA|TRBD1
TGTGCCAGCAGCGATCAAGACAGGGGCACAGATAATGAAAAACTGTTTTTT
CASSDQDRGTDNEKLFF
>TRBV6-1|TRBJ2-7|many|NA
TGTGCCAGCAGTGAATGGGGCAGGTCGAGCTCCTACGAGCAGTACTTC
CASSEWGRSSSYEQYF
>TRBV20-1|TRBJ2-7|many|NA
TGCAGTGCTACATACAGGGACCCCTACGAGCAGTACTTC
CSATYRDPYEQYF
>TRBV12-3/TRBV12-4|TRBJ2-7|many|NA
TGTGCCAGCAGTCCCTCGAATTCCTACGAGCAGTACTTC
CASSPSNSYEQYF
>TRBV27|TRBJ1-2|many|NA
TGTGCCAGCAGTTTCTCGAGGGGAGCCGGCTACACCTTC
CASSFSRGAGYTF
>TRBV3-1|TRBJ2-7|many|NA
TGTGCCAGCAGCCAAGATGGACAGTCCTACGAGCAGTACTTC
CASSQDGQSYEQYF
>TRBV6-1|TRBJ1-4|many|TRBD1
TGTGCCAGCAGTTCCGGACAGGGGGCAACTAATGAAAAACTGTTTTTT
CASSSGQGATNEKLFF
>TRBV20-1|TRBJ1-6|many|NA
TGCAGTGCTAGACTCCGAGGGAATTCACCCCTCCACTTT
CSARLRGNSPLHF
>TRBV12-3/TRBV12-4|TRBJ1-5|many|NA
TGTGCCAGCAGTTGGGAGTTTGGTCAGCCCCAGCATTTT
CASSWEFGQPQHF
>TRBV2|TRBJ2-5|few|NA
TGTGCCAGCAGCGTTGAGTATCAAGAGACCCAGTACTTC
CASSVEYQETQYF
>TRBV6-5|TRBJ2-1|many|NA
TGTGCCAGCAGTTACGAGGCAGGGATGGATGAGCAGTTCTTC
CASSYEAGMDEQFF
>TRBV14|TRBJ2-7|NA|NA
TGTGCCAGCAGCCAGACATTAGACAGACCCCGGAGGTCCTACGAGCAGTACTTC
CASSQTLDRPRRSYEQYF
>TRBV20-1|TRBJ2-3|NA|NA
TGCAGTGCTGGCAGGGACAGCACAGATACGCAGTATTTT
CSAGRDSTDTQYF
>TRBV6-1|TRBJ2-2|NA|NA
TGTGCCACCAAAACCCTCGGGCAGTCGGTATTCGGCGGGGAGCTGTTTTTT
CATKTLGQSVFGGELFF
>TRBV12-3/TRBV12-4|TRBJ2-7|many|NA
TGTGCCAGCAGTTTAGAACAAGAGCAGTACTTC
CASSLEQEQYF